This section outlines one T cell receptor beta chain sequence together with its context. What it binds is unknown. V was pared by 5 bases and J by 2 bases, with 5 bases of the junction left unmatched. The CDR3 runs to 16 residues. Germline assignment: CDR1 SEHNR and CDR2 FQNEAQ (reference sequence). Repertoires were sampled repeatedly during chemoradiotherapy. The source of the sample is a study of chemoradiotherapy in HPV16-positive cancers. Study-wide background: Two HPV16-positive patients' cells yielded candidate HPV-specific clones and common motifs.

Overall study findings and caveats: During treatment, candidate HPV-specific clones and E7-related motifs expanded in tumor.

Method: immunoSEQ multiplex PCR; TCRdb's copy keeps in-frame clones and lacks some. The data show 40,000 or so clones, more than 75% seen once. This material consisted of blood, taken from a patient who underwent chemoradiotherapy. This TCR was sampled from a human donor with HPV-associated anogenital cancer. The rearrangement uses TRBV7-9 and TRBJ1-5; the match to TRBD1 covers 11 bases. DNA of the CDR3: TGTGCCAGCAGCAGAGGGACAGGGGGAGGCAATCAGCCCCAGCATTTT. Translated: CASSRGTGGGNQPQHF.